This T cell receptor beta chain was identified in a study of technical replicates of blood from a handful of donors. V was pared by 7 bases and J by 1 base, with 13 bases between. The CDR3 runs to 14 residues. Germline CDR1 and CDR2: WSHSY and SAAADI. The method was immunoSEQ multiplex PCR; TCRdb's version includes in-frame clones alone and lacks a portion of them. The table shows under 85,000 clones, with less than 98% occurring only once. The sample consisted of T cells isolated from PBMCs. The chain carries TRBV10-2 and TRBJ1-1; TRBD1 might be the D (5 bases). The origin of this receptor is a human donor in good health. CDR3 loop: CASKAGTSNTEAFF. The CDR3 DNA reads TGCGCCAGCAAGGCCGGGACTTCGAACACTGAAGCTTTCTTT.